This T cell receptor (beta chain) was found in a study of cytomegalovirus exposure and HLA in healthy donors (dated by TCRdb to about 2017). Regarding the research as a whole: According to a later analysis, one platform produced both the roughly 120 validation repertoires and the 670 or so repertoires of the first cohort. A separate validation cohort of about 110 different subjects was used in addition to the approximately 640-subject first cohort. The aim of the study was to test whether cataloging public T cell receptors could identify signatures of past pathogen exposure. To predict cytomegalovirus infection status, the study brought together high-throughput TCR immunosequencing, statistical association of individual TCRs with disease status, and machine learning.

The research as a whole found: While some public TCRs were present in many individuals, most TCR sequences turned up only very rarely across donors. A later analysis found that TCRs clustered in the first cohort also tended to co-occur in the approximately 120 validation repertoires, with roughly 95% of cluster scores above 0. Cytomegalovirus status was reported to be diagnosed by the classifier with high specificity and sensitivity in both the original and validation cohorts. A few of the identified cytomegalovirus-associated TCR beta chains were confirmed in vitro to be specific for cytomegalovirus antigens. The authors suggested that the approach could potentially be generalized to other disease states and immunological phenotypes. The study listed 150 to 200 TCR beta chains as associated with cytomegalovirus. A later analysis had no HLA typing for the validation cohort, so co-occurrence there was scored across all 120 repertoires.

Separate from the roughly 650-subject first cohort, the validation cohort of 120 subjects was the group to which the donors belonged. Libraries were constructed by the immunoSEQ multiplex PCR assay. The authors processed their data as follows. A statistical classification framework was developed to diagnose cytomegalovirus status using the catalog of TCR beta chain sequences. The clones in this table, taken by TCRdb from immuneACCESS, are in-frame only. Not every clone is retained; where verified, under half of the shortfall comes from an unresolved V gene, and the cause of the rest is unknown. V and J calls and clone size are as listed in that table; D and trimming were resolved from the DNA. This sample is represented by 200,000 or so clones; about nine tenths of them were singletons. About 2% of the sample comes from the top ten. Comment on this clone: It has no known antigen specificity. Base qualities are not provided; no much larger clone lies one nucleotide away.

This clonotype was sampled from a woman under 30 in good health and CMV-seropositive. Sample: PBMCs.

At the DNA level, the sequence is TGTGCCAGCAGTGATATAGAGGGAGATACGCAGTATTTT. Translated, it reads CASSDIEGDTQYF. The chain is made from TRBV6-1 and TRBJ2-3; TRBD2 is a possible D gene, resting on 5 matching bases. From the cysteine up to the phenylalanine, the CDR3 has a length of 13 residues. The CDR3 DNA has 39 bases and is translated from base 1. CDR1 MNHNS and CDR2 SASEGT were looked up in the germline V gene. The germline ends are 9 bases apart after V is trimmed by 3 bases and J by 5 bases.